The clone carrying this T cell receptor beta chain came up a few times. The source of the sample is a study of blood T cell repertoires in COVID-19. Study at large: COVID-19 samples, acute and convalescent, were from the United States, Italy and Spain. The cDNA or gDNA used as material had been derived from T cells, B-cell-depleted T cells, or PBMCs.

J lost 5 bases, V lost 6 bases, and 6 bases had no gene match. Germline assignment: CDR1 ENHRY and CDR2 SYGVKD. The CDR3 is 15 residues long. Sequenced by immunoSEQ multiplex PCR; TCRdb stores in-frame clones only, minus some. The sample has around 120,000 clones, 90% seen once. The TCR comes from a man in his forties or fifties with active COVID-19. The chain uses TRBV10-3 and TRBJ2-3, with 12 bases that match TRBD2. What was sequenced was peripheral blood. The CDR3 reads CAISASGGAGDTQYF. The CDR3 nucleotides are TGTGCCATCAGCGCTAGCGGGGGGGCCGGAGATACGCAGTATTTT.